This TCR beta chain was identified during a study of cytomegalovirus exposure and HLA in healthy donors. About the study: In an earlier analysis, approximately 120 million unique TCR beta sequences were found from some 170 million T cells. There were about 85 million unique TCRs (from HLA-typed donors) in an early data release. Overall study results and limits: Prior analysis indicated that the majority of TCR beta V segments exhibited productivity approximately 90% or approximately 30% of the time.

PCR involved 60 Vbeta and 13 Jbeta primers. Here immunoSEQ multiplex PCR was the method, and the copy in TCRdb shows in-frame clones only, minus some. The sample includes some 130,000 clones, more than 65% of them seen just once. A note on this clone: Its target is unknown.

The CDR3 spans 15 residues. Germline-derived CDR1 and CDR2 are MDHEN and SYDVKM. With 5 bases clipped from V and 6 bases from J, the junction kept 10 bases outside the gene matches. The clonotype originates from a male donor in good health and CMV-seropositive. The material sequenced was PBMCs. The chain is built from TRBV28 and TRBJ1-5, with 7 bases that match TRBD1. The CDR3 is CASSPLRQGSQPQHF. CDR3 bases: TGTGCCAGCAGTCCCTTAAGACAGGGCAGTCAGCCCCAGCATTTT.